Listed below are T cell receptor beta chains from one sample, sequenced in a study of T cell changes during pregnancy in multiple sclerosis. Sequencing used immunoSEQ multiplex PCR; TCRdb keeps in-frame clones, though not all of them. The profile shows about 59,000 clones, 93% of them singletons. The source was CD8+ T cells from peripheral blood mononuclear cells, collected in the third trimester of pregnancy. The origin of the receptors is a female donor with multiple sclerosis, enrolled in a pregnancy study. Each CDR3 is given with its conserved first and last residue. D genes are given only for firm matches. Size is omitted from some rows. Given values are once, few, many or a class for expanded clones.

j_call: TRBJ2-7
d_call: .
v_call: TRBV15
clone_size: .
cdr3_aa: CATSYDTSSSEQYF
cdr3_nt: TGTGCCACCAGCTACGATACGTCCAGTTCCGAGCAGTACTTC

j_call: TRBJ1-2
d_call: .
v_call: TRBV27
clone_size: .
cdr3_aa: CASSLGQDYGYTF
cdr3_nt: TGTGCCAGCAGTTTAGGGCAGGACTATGGCTACACCTTC

j_call: TRBJ1-2
d_call: TRBD1
v_call: TRBV19
clone_size: .
cdr3_aa: CASSITPGQHYGYTF
cdr3_nt: TGTGCCAGTAGTATCACTCCGGGACAGCACTATGGCTACACCTTC

j_call: TRBJ2-4
d_call: .
v_call: TRBV15
clone_size: .
cdr3_aa: CATSRAQGDIQYF
cdr3_nt: TGTGCCACCAGCAGAGCCCAGGGTGACATTCAGTACTTC

j_call: TRBJ1-4
d_call: .
v_call: TRBV4-1
clone_size: .
cdr3_aa: CASSQGLDEKLFF
cdr3_nt: TGCGCCAGCAGCCAAGGGCTCGATGAAAAACTGTTTTTT

j_call: TRBJ2-5
d_call: .
v_call: TRBV7-9
clone_size: .
cdr3_aa: CASSLPNREETQYF
cdr3_nt: TGTGCCAGCAGCTTACCCAACAGGGAAGAGACCCAGTACTTC

j_call: TRBJ2-3
d_call: .
v_call: TRBV28
clone_size: .
cdr3_aa: CASSWDFYNTDTQYF
cdr3_nt: TGTGCCAGCAGTTGGGACTTCTACAACACAGATACGCAGTATTTT

j_call: TRBJ1-2
d_call: TRBD1
v_call: TRBV7-9
clone_size: .
cdr3_aa: CASSGTGDYGYTF
cdr3_nt: TGTGCCAGCAGCGGAACAGGGGACTATGGCTACACCTTC

j_call: TRBJ1-2
d_call: TRBD1
v_call: TRBV29-1
clone_size: .
cdr3_aa: CSVGGQARGYTF
cdr3_nt: TGCAGCGTTGGAGGACAGGCCAGAGGCTACACCTTC

j_call: TRBJ2-4
d_call: .
v_call: TRBV7-2
clone_size: .
cdr3_aa: CASSLGPGVTDIQYF
cdr3_nt: TGTGCCAGCAGCTTAGGCCCCGGGGTAACGGACATTCAGTACTTC

j_call: TRBJ1-1
d_call: .
v_call: TRBV19
clone_size: once
cdr3_aa: CASSISEGSNTEAFF
cdr3_nt: TGTGCCAGTAGTATTTCGGAGGGGAGCAACACTGAAGCTTTCTTT